This T cell receptor beta chain was found in a study of cytomegalovirus exposure and HLA in healthy donors. Study conclusions and caveats: Owing to their indistinguishability, certain V segments, notably TRBV6-2 and TRBV6-3, were excluded. Highly shared variants forming one cluster were likely a sequencing artifact.

This clone was observed a single time. Its target is unknown. CDR1 is SGDLS and CDR2 is YYNGEE in the germline V gene. Trimming took 3 bases from V and 1 from J; bases not matched to a gene: 2. The CDR3 consists of 15 residues. The PCR used 60 Vbeta and 13 Jbeta primers. Measured with immunoSEQ multiplex PCR; TCRdb has only the in-frame clones, and not every one. The sample carries about 98,000 clones, more than 60% recorded once. Material for sequencing was PBMCs. The chain has TRBV9 and TRBJ1-5, with 9 positions matching TRBD1. The receptor comes from a man younger than 35 in good health and CMV-seropositive. The CDR3 DNA follows: TGTGCCAGCAGCGAGGGACAGGGAAGCAATCAGCCCCAGCATTTT. It is translated as CASSEGQGSNQPQHF.